This is a list of T cell receptor beta chains from one sample in a study of blood T cell repertoires in COVID-19. Method: immunoSEQ multiplex PCR; TCRdb's copy keeps in-frame clones and lacks some. The sample includes 130,000 to 150,000 clones, about 79% of them seen just once. Sequencing was carried out using peripheral blood. The receptors originated from a woman of 80 years or more with acute or convalescent COVID-19. Both conserved end residues are part of each CDR3. The order of the fields is J gene, D gene, clone size, V gene, CDR3 protein, CDR3 DNA. A D gene is named only where the DNA matches it firmly. Clone size is given for some rows only: seen once, a few or many times, or a class if the clone is expanded.

TRBJ1-1 . . TRBV18 CASSQGDTEAFF TGTGCCAGTAGTCAAGGGGACACTGAAGCTTTCTTT
TRBJ1-2 TRBD1 few TRBV5-1 CASSLGTGPEGYTF TGCGCCAGCAGCTTGGGGACAGGCCCCGAAGGCTACACCTTC
TRBJ2-5 TRBD2 . TRBV5-1 CASSPGTSGGVRQETQYF TGCGCCAGCAGCCCCGGGACTAGCGGGGGGGTGAGGCAAGAGACCCAGTACTTC
TRBJ1-4 TRBD1 . TRBV18 CASQTGGNEKLFF TGTGCCAGCCAGACAGGGGGAAATGAAAAACTGTTTTTT
TRBJ1-2 TRBD1 once TRBV7-9 CASSLAYRDSYGYTF TGTGCCAGCAGCTTAGCGTACCGGGACAGCTATGGCTACACCTTC
TRBJ1-1 TRBD1 . TRBV18 CASSGQGSAEAFF TGTGCCAGCTCAGGACAGGGGAGCGCTGAAGCTTTCTTT
TRBJ2-2 TRBD1 . TRBV24-1 CATSDSRQGKINTGELFF TGTGCCACCAGTGATTCCCGACAGGGGAAAATTAACACCGGGGAGCTGTTTTTT
TRBJ2-1 . . TRBV25-1 CASTGAGGYNEQFF TGTGCCAGCACAGGGGCCGGGGGGTACAATGAGCAGTTCTTC
TRBJ2-2 TRBD1 few TRBV2 CASRATGNPNTGELFF TGTGCCAGCAGGGCGACAGGGAACCCGAACACCGGGGAGCTGTTTTTT
TRBJ1-2 TRBD1 . TRBV7-2 CASSLAYRGDNYGYTF TGTGCCAGCAGCTTAGCGTACAGGGGCGATAACTATGGCTACACCTTC
TRBJ2-3 TRBD2 . TRBV5-5 CASSLVGGGATDTQYF TGTGCCAGCAGCTTGGTGGGCGGGGGGGCCACAGATACGCAGTATTTT
TRBJ1-5 . . TRBV21-1 CASSRTGHYSNQPQHF TGTGCCAGCAGCCGGACAGGACACTATAGCAATCAGCCCCAGCATTTT
TRBJ1-1 TRBD1 . TRBV29-1 CSVERDRENTEAFF TGCAGCGTTGAACGGGACAGGGAGAACACTGAAGCTTTCTTT
TRBJ1-1 TRBD1 once TRBV7-2 CASSYFDRVHTEAFF TGTGCCAGCAGCTACTTTGACAGGGTTCACACTGAAGCTTTCTTT
TRBJ1-4 TRBD1 few TRBV7-9 CASRQGTGNEKLFF TGTGCCAGCAGACAGGGGACAGGGAACGAAAAACTGTTTTTT
TRBJ1-4 . . TRBV3-1/TRBV3-2 CASSPRLANEKLFF TGTGCCAGCAGCCCAAGACTGGCTAATGAAAAACTGTTTTTT
TRBJ1-1 . . TRBV6-5 CASSYSRGGEAFF TGTGCCAGCAGTTACTCTCGGGGAGGGGAAGCTTTCTTT
TRBJ1-2 . . TRBV18 CASSPPDSGALYGYTF TGTGCCAGCTCACCACCGGACAGTGGGGCCCTCTATGGCTACACCTTC
TRBJ1-1 TRBD1 once TRBV14 CASSQGYRGGTEAFF TGTGCCAGCAGCCAGGGCTACAGGGGTGGCACTGAAGCTTTCTTT
TRBJ2-5 . . TRBV2 CATQLGRGGQTQYF TGTGCCACCCAACTAGGGAGGGGGGGACAGACCCAGTACTTC
TRBJ1-5 TRBD1 . TRBV19 CASIRSGTGINQPQHF TGTGCCAGTATTAGAAGTGGGACAGGTATCAATCAGCCCCAGCATTTT
TRBJ2-5 . . TRBV11-2 CASSRDFQETQYF TGTGCCAGCAGTCGGGACTTTCAAGAGACCCAGTACTTC
TRBJ2-5 . . TRBV27 CASSLSTGKETQYF TGTGCCAGCAGTTTATCGACGGGGAAAGAGACCCAGTACTTC
TRBJ1-3 TRBD1 . TRBV6-2/TRBV6-3 CASSYGTGGSGNTIYF TGTGCCAGCAGTTACGGGACAGGGGGCTCTGGAAACACCATATATTTT
TRBJ1-1 . . TRBV29-1 CSVDTFTEAFF TGCAGCGTAGACACATTCACTGAAGCTTTCTTT
TRBJ1-6 . . TRBV19 CASSIGDNPNSPLHF TGTGCCAGTAGTATAGGGGACAACCCTAATTCACCCCTCCACTTT